Listed here are 18 T cell receptor beta chains from one sample, sequenced in a study of cytomegalovirus exposure and HLA in healthy donors. Primers included in the PCR were 60 Vbeta and 13 Jbeta primers. Data came from immunoSEQ multiplex PCR; TCRdb stores just in-frame clones and leaves some out. Reported are about 58,000 clones; the ten largest clones contain less than 2.5%. The sample comprised PBMCs. The receptor source for this set is a woman aged 18-30 years in good health and CMV-seronegative.

This chain uses TRBV19 with TRBJ2-2; TRBD2 matches 14 bases. This CDR3 comprises 17 residues. The V segment lost 4 bases and the J segment 5 bases; nucleotides outside the gene matches: 6. Germline-derived CDR1 and CDR2 are LNHDA and SQIVND (reference sequence). CDR3 nucleotide sequence: TGTGCCAGTAGTAAGACTAGCGGGGGGGCGGTTACCGGGGAGCTGTTTTTT. It specifies CASSKTSGGAVTGELFF.

Turning to this clone: The sample holds other DNA sequences that translate to the same CDR3. V and J are TRBV19 and TRBJ1-6; D ambiguous. The CDR3 totals 17 residues. From germline, CDR1 is LNHDA and CDR2 SQIVND (reference sequence). The V and J ends lost 6 bases and 5 bases respectively, with 20 bases between them. CDR3 nucleotides: TGTGCCAGTAGACGGATAATCCAGCGGCATGATAATTCACCCCTCCACTTT. Translation gives CASRRIIQRHDNSPLHF.

The genes are TRBV5-1 and TRBJ2-1, with 8 nucleotides matching TRBD1. The V gene end was trimmed by 2 bases and the J gene end by 9 bases; junction bases not matched to a gene: 7. Germline V gene sequence: CDR1 SGHRS, CDR2 YFSETQ. The CDR3 sequence is 14 residues long. CDR3 amino acids: CASSFSDRVGEQFF. As DNA, the CDR3 is TGCGCCAGCAGCTTTTCGGACAGGGTTGGTGAGCAGTTCTTC. The full variable domain, its missing parts supplied by reference TRBV5-1 and TRBJ2-1, is KAGVTQTPRYLIKTRGQQVTLSCSPISGHRSVSWYQQTPGQGLQFLFEYFSETQRNKGNFPGRFSGRQFSNSRSEMNVSTLELGDSALYLCASSFSDRVGEQFFGPGTRLTVL.

CDR3 nucleotides: TGTGCCAGCAGCCAGGCGGGGCCGGAACAGTACTTC. Translating gives CASSQAGPEQYF. The J gene is TRBJ2-7, the V gene TRBV11-2, with D perhaps matching TRBD2 (6 bases). The V gene's germline CDR1 is SGHAT and CDR2 FQNNGV. Trimming stripped 5 bases from V and 10 bases from J, with 15 bases between. CDR3 length equals 12 residues.

The gene calls are TRBV7-9 and TRBJ2-7; 8 nucleotides agree with TRBD1. Germline CDR1 SEHNR, CDR2 FQNEAQ (reference sequence). V lost 5 bases and J lost 5; bases outside the gene matches: 17. The length of the CDR3 is 17 residues. The CDR3 DNA reads TGTGCCAGCAGCCCTGCCCTTCCGGGACAGGTACTCCACGAGCAGTACTTC. It translates to CASSPALPGQVLHEQYF.

The chain is built from TRBV19 and TRBJ2-7; tentative D call: TRBD2 (6 bases). The CDR3 loop spans 14 amino acids. In germline, CDR1 is LNHDA, CDR2 SQIVND (reference sequence). V lost 7 bases and J 2 bases, leaving 15 bases between the germline ends. As DNA, the CDR3 is TGTGCCAGTACCGGTGGCCGGGGGACCTACGAGCAGTACTTC. This gives the protein CASTGGRGTYEQYF.

The chain recombines TRBV5-1 with TRBJ1-4; 8 nucleotides line up with TRBD1. The CDR3 is 15 residues long. V was clipped by 0 bases and J by 5 bases; unmatched bases: 3. Germline CDR1 and CDR2: SGHRS and YFSETQ. CDR3 residues: CASSLGTGQNEKLFF. DNA of the CDR3: TGCGCCAGCAGCTTGGGGACAGGGCAAAATGAAAAACTGTTTTTT.

This chain connects TRBV10-3 to TRBJ1-4, with a tentative D call TRBD1 (5 bases). The V end lost 5 bases, the J end lost 3 bases, and 16 bases lay between the germline ends. CDR3 length: 16 residues. Looked up from germline, CDR1 is ENHRY and CDR2 is SYGVKD. DNA for the CDR3: TGTGCCATCAGTCTCACCGCGACAGATTCTAATGAAAAACTGTTTTTT. Its translation is CAISLTATDSNEKLFF.

V is TRBV5-6 and J is TRBJ1-5; 9 positions match TRBD1. This CDR3 contains 13 residues. J gave up 7 bases and V 5 bases, and 4 bases lay outside the gene matches. Germline V gene sequence: CDR1 SGHDT, CDR2 YYEEEE. CDR3 bases: TGTGCCAGCAGTCCGGACAGGGGACAGCCCCAGCATTTT. Protein: CASSPDRGQPQHF.

The chain employs TRBV7-2 and TRBJ2-3; 14 bases agree with TRBD2. Germline V gene data show CDR1 as SGHTA and CDR2 as FQGNSA. Trimming removed 7 bases from V and 5 bases from J; junction bases left unmatched: 5. This CDR3 spans 15 amino acids. The CDR3 loop reads CASKGLAGARDTQYF. CDR3 bases: TGTGCCAGCAAGGGACTAGCGGGGGCCAGAGATACGCAGTATTTT.

The chain carries TRBV6-5 and TRBJ1-1, with 8 bases that match TRBD1. Trimming removed 7 bases from V and 2 bases from J; junction bases left unmatched: 6. There are 14 residues in the CDR3. Germline assignment: CDR1 MNHEY and CDR2 SVGAGI. CDR3 protein: CASIQGAVNTEAFF. The CDR3 nucleotides are TGTGCCAGCATCCAGGGGGCGGTCAACACTGAAGCTTTCTTT.

J is TRBJ1-4 and V is TRBV19; the match to TRBD1 covers 9 bases. The CDR3 extends over 14 amino acids. The trim removed 11 bases at V and 5 bases at J, leaving 9 bases unmatched. Germline V gives CDR1 LNHDA, CDR2 SQIVND (reference sequence). CDR3 in amino acids: CASRQGGRNEKLFF. The CDR3 nucleotides read TGTGCCTCCAGACAGGGGGGTCGGAATGAAAAACTGTTTTTT.

This CDR3 reads CASSANRVEQFF. CDR3 nucleotides: TGTGCCAGCAGCGCCAACAGGGTAGAGCAGTTCTTC. The V and J genes are TRBV7-3 and TRBJ2-1; weak D call: TRBD1 (6 bases). The CDR3 has 12 residues. V was cut by 5 bases and J by 10 bases, with 12 bases left in between. Germline values: CDR1 SGHTA, CDR2 FQGTGA.

The chain recombines TRBV11-3 with TRBJ1-1; D is undetermined. V lost 1 base, J lost 2 bases, and 8 bases lay in between. This CDR3 contains 14 residues. Germline lookup yields CDR1 SGHNT and CDR2 YENEEA. The CDR3 spells CASSLGHQNTEAFF. The CDR3 DNA reads as TGTGCCAGCAGCTTAGGACACCAAAACACTGAAGCTTTCTTT.

The chain recombines TRBV5-1 with TRBJ2-5; possibly TRBD2 for D (6 bases). V shed 4 bases and J shed 1 base, with 11 bases lying between them. CDR3 size: 14 residues. Per germline, CDR1 SGHRS and CDR2 YFSETQ. CDR3 loop: CASSPEGIQETQYF. CDR3 sequence (DNA): TGCGCCAGCAGCCCGGAGGGCATCCAAGAGACCCAGTACTTC. Full variable domain (remainder filled in from reference TRBV5-1 and TRBJ2-5): KAGVTQTPRYLIKTRGQQVTLSCSPISGHRSVSWYQQTPGQGLQFLFEYFSETQRNKGNFPGRFSGRQFSNSRSEMNVSTLELGDSALYLCASSPEGIQETQYFGPGTRLLVL.

This chain joins TRBV10-3 and TRBJ1-2, with a weak D call TRBD1 (5 bases). From germline, CDR1 is ENHRY and CDR2 SYGVKD. Trimming stripped 7 bases from V and 3 bases from J, with 30 bases between. This CDR3 region has 19 residues. This chain's CDR3 is CAINLRGAGFGPQDYGYTF. As DNA, the CDR3 is TGTGCCATCAATCTTCGCGGGGCAGGGTTCGGACCTCAGGACTATGGCTACACCTTC.

This chain connects TRBV5-1 to TRBJ2-5; D unclear. Per the germline V gene, CDR1 is SGHRS and CDR2 is YFSETQ. V gave up 0 bases and J gave up 4 bases, with 10 bases separating them. CDR3 length: 14 amino acids. CDR3 residues: CASSLDVGAETQYF. In DNA form, the CDR3 reads TGCGCCAGCAGCTTGGATGTGGGCGCAGAGACCCAGTACTTC.

DNA for the CDR3: TGTGCCACCAGCAGCGACAGGGCCGATCAGCCCCAGCATTTT. Encoded protein: CATSSDRADQPQHF. J is TRBJ1-5 and V is TRBV15; 7 nucleotides match TRBD1. This CDR3 spans 14 amino acids. Per germline, CDR1 LNHNV and CDR2 YYDKDF (reference sequence). V was clipped by 3 bases and J by 5 bases; unmatched bases: 4.